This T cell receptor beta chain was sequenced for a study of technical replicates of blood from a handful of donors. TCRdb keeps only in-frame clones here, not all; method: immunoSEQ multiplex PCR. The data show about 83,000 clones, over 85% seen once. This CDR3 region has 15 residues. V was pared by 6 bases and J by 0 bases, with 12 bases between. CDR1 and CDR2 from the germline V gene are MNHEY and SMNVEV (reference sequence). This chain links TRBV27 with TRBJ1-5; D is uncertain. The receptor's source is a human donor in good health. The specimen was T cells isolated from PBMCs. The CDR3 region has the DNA TGTGCCAGCAGGCAAAGCACGTATAGCAATCAGCCCCAGCATTTT. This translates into CASRQSTYSNQPQHF.